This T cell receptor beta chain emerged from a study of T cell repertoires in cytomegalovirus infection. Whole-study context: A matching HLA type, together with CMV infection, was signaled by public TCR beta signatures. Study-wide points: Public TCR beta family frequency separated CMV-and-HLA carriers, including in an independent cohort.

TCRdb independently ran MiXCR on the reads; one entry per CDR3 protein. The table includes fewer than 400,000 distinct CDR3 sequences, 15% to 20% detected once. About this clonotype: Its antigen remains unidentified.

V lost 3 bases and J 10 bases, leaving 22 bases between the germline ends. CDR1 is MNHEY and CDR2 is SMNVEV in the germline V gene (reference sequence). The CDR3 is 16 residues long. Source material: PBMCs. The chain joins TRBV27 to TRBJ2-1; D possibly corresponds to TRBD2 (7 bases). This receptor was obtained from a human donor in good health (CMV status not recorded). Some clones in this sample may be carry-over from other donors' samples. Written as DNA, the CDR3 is TGTGCCAGCAGTTTGCCGGGGGGCCCCCGCAAAGGGGAGCAGTTCTTC. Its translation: CASSLPGGPRKGEQFF.